Following are 12 T cell receptor beta chains from one sample sequenced in a study of post-analysis software for immune sequencing data. Overall study findings and caveats: Higher frequency in patients than in controls was seen for roughly five TRBV segments, with TRBV5-6, TRBV5-1 and TRBV20-1 among them.

Each TCR beta cDNA library carried unique molecular identifiers. MiXCR, run by TCRdb on the PCR reads, gives a single entry per CDR3 protein. The data hold 400,000 to 500,000 distinct CDR3 sequences, with less than 40% observed a single time. Their antigens are not known. Source material: blood. Source of these receptors: a girl aged 2-10 years with multiple sclerosis.

Comments on this clonotype: Germline and junction disagree at one end, which may indicate a read error. The J gene is TRBJ2-1, the V gene TRBV7-7; D may match TRBD1 or TRBD2 (5 bases each). Looked up from germline, CDR1 is SSHAT and CDR2 is FNYEAQ (reference sequence). The CDR3 totals 13 residues. In DNA form, the CDR3 reads TGTGCTAGCAGCTCCCAAGGGACCGGTGAGCAGTTCTTC. It encodes CASSSQGTGEQFF.

The chain carries TRBV4-3 and TRBJ2-1; 8 bases line up with TRBD1. There are 17 residues in the CDR3. Trimming removed 2 bases from V and 6 bases from J; junction bases left unmatched: 12. Germline loops: CDR1 LGHNA, CDR2 YSLEER. The CDR3: CASSQNWGGTGINEQFF. CDR3 bases: TGCGCCAGCAGCCAAAACTGGGGCGGGACAGGCATCAATGAGCAGTTCTTC.

The chain recombines TRBV10-3 with TRBJ2-7; D remains ambiguous. Germline values: CDR1 ENHRY, CDR2 SYGVKD. This CDR3 comprises 16 residues. The V gene lost 0 bases and the J gene lost 5 bases, with 17 bases spanning the gap. This chain's CDR3 is CAISESRPQTGHEQYF. In DNA, the CDR3 is TGTGCCATCAGTGAGTCGAGACCACAGACGGGCCACGAGCAGTACTTC.

The chain recombines TRBV5-1 with TRBJ1-1, with 7 bases aligning to TRBD1. The CDR3 runs 14 residues. Germline trimming cut 4 bases from V and 4 bases from J; bases unmatched to any gene: 7. Germline-derived CDR1 and CDR2 are SGHRS and YFSETQ. CDR3 bases: TGCGCCAGCAGCAACAGGGGCCTGGGCACTGAAGCTTTCTTT. It specifies CASSNRGLGTEAFF.

The genes are TRBV4-2 and TRBJ1-1; TRBD1 is a possible D gene (6 bases). CDR3 length equals 15 residues. Germline-derived CDR1 and CDR2 are LGHNA and YNFKEQ. The V and J ends lost 0 bases and 5 bases respectively, with 13 bases between them. CDR3 DNA sequence: TGTGCCAGCAGCCAAGAGGTCAGGGGCAGGACTGAAGCTTTCTTT. Translation: CASSQEVRGRTEAFF.

The V call is TRBV20-1, the J call TRBJ1-5; TRBD1 agrees at 7 bases. With 6 bases clipped from V and 2 bases from J, the junction kept 7 bases outside the gene matches. The CDR3 contains 14 residues. Germline V gives CDR1 DFQATT, CDR2 SNEGSKA (reference sequence). CDR3 loop: CSANRGNGNQPQHF. CDR3 coding DNA: TGCAGTGCGAACAGGGGAAATGGCAATCAGCCCCAGCATTTT.

The chain employs TRBV12-3 or TRBV12-4 and TRBJ2-5, with TRBD2 matching over 11 bases. V lost 4 bases to trimming and J lost 11 bases; unmatched junction nucleotides: 24. The CDR3 is 19 amino acids. CDR3 amino acids: CASSSPEISGRALGYEQYF. CDR3 nucleotides: TGTGCCAGCAGTTCACCGGAAATTAGCGGGAGGGCCCTAGGGTATGAGCAGTACTTC.

This rearrangement joins TRBV15 to TRBJ1-2; D is possibly TRBD1 (5 bases). Germline V CDR1 and CDR2: LNHNV, YYDKDF (reference sequence). Trimming took off 4 bases at V and 4 bases at J, with 25 bases between the two ends. This CDR3 is built from 18 residues. CDR3 in amino acids: CATSNGVGGDQRGYGYTF. DNA for the CDR3: TGTGCCACCAGCAATGGGGTAGGCGGGGACCAGAGGGGCTATGGCTACACCTTC.

This clonotype showed up just a few times. This rearrangement joins TRBV6-2 or TRBV6-3 to TRBJ2-7; D is undetermined. V lost 5 bases, J lost 0 bases, and 14 bases lay in between. The CDR3 covers 15 residues. From germline, CDR1 is MNHEY and CDR2 SVGEGT. This CDR3 is CASSQQQPRSYEQYF. The CDR3 DNA follows: TGTGCCAGCAGTCAGCAACAGCCCCGCTCCTACGAGCAGTACTTC.

This clonotype has just one count. V gene TRBV6-4 combines with J gene TRBJ1-1, with D hard to call. CDR3 length equals 14 residues. Per germline, CDR1 MRHNA and CDR2 SNTAGT. V lost 4 bases, J lost 0 bases, and 9 bases lay in between. CDR3 sequence: CASSVDGMNTEAFF. Here the CDR3 DNA reads TGTGCCAGCAGTGTGGACGGGATGAACACTGAAGCTTTCTTT.

V usage is TRBV24-1 and J usage is TRBJ1-5; D is possibly TRBD1 (5 bases). This CDR3 contains 15 residues. The germline CDR1 and CDR2 sequences are KGHDR and SFDVKD. V lost 3 bases and J 0 bases, leaving 8 bases between the germline ends. The CDR3 DNA follows: TGTGCCACCAGTGATAGAGGGGCTAGCAATCAGCCCCAGCATTTT. As protein: CATSDRGASNQPQHF.

This chain connects TRBV12-3 or TRBV12-4 to TRBJ2-3; TRBD1 might be the D (6 bases). The length of the CDR3 is 15 residues. V gave up 7 bases and J gave up 11 bases, with 25 bases separating them. The CDR3 spells CASNSYGDKIVRQYF. As DNA, the CDR3 is TGTGCCAGCAACTCCTACGGGGACAAAATAGTACGGCAGTATTTT.